This TCR beta chain was sequenced during a study of Ad26.COV2.S vaccination and SARS-CoV-2 variants. Study-wide findings and caveats: Total T cell responses may have been underestimated by the TCR breadth and depth analyses.

The assay was immunoSEQ multiplex PCR, and TCRdb's table has in-frame clones only and misses some. The sample holds approximately 480,000 clones, 87% seen once. Treatment defined: around 19 received Ad26.COV2.S at low or high dose, single or two shots; about 5 received placebo; per-sample allocation not given. Samples were taken on day 63 after the first vaccine or placebo injection. Germline trimming cut 3 bases from V and 2 bases from J; bases unmatched to any gene: 4. From germline, CDR1 is SGHTA and CDR2 FQGNSA. The CDR3 extends over 15 amino acids. As concerns this clone: Its specificity is not known.

The receptor's source is a person between 18 and 65 years old who received the Ad26.COV2.S COVID-19 vaccine or a placebo. The chain has TRBV7-2 and TRBJ2-3, with 8 nucleotides matching TRBD1. The sequences come from peripheral blood, collected in a trial of Ad26.COV2.S vaccine versus placebo. The CDR3 loop reads CASSLGQVFTDTQYF. The CDR3 DNA reads as TGTGCCAGCAGCTTGGGACAGGTCTTCACAGATACGCAGTATTTT.